This T cell receptor beta chain derives from a study of cytomegalovirus exposure and HLA in healthy donors. Study summary: In an early release, HLA-typed donors contributed 80 million to 95 million unique TCR sequences.

CDR1 and CDR2 from the germline V gene are SGHTA and FQGNSA. Trimming cost V 5 bases and J 0 bases; bases outside gene matches: 4. This CDR3 region has 15 residues. General study points: Researchers catalogued 164 TCR beta chains as cytomegalovirus-associated.

PCR primers comprised 60 Vbeta and 13 Jbeta primers. Repertoires were generated with immunoSEQ multiplex PCR, while TCRdb's copy carries only in-frame clones and drops some. The sample yields more than 85,000 clones, 75% to 80% seen once. For this clone: Its target is unknown.

The sequence derives from a woman aged 25 to 39 in good health and CMV-seronegative. The V and J genes are TRBV7-2 and TRBJ2-5; 9 bases match TRBD2. The sequencing sample was made of PBMCs. CDR3 in DNA: TGTGCCAGCAGCAAAAGGACTAGCGACCAAGAGACCCAGTACTTC. It specifies CASSKRTSDQETQYF.